This T cell receptor beta chain was sequenced for a study of cytomegalovirus exposure and HLA in healthy donors (dated by TCRdb to about 2017). At the level of the whole study: According to a later analysis, the roughly 120 validation repertoires were produced on the same platform as the approximately 690 repertoires of the first cohort. In addition to the first cohort of about 650 subjects, a separate validation cohort of 120 different subjects was used. The aim of the study was to test whether cataloging public T cell receptors could identify signatures of past pathogen exposure. High-throughput TCR immunosequencing, statistical association of individual TCRs with disease status, and machine learning were combined to predict cytomegalovirus infection status. Study-level results and caveats: The classifier was reported to diagnose cytomegalovirus status with high specificity and sensitivity in both the original and validation cohorts. Most TCR sequences were seen in very few donors, while some public TCRs were found in many individuals. The validation cohort had no HLA typing available for a later analysis, so co-occurrence within that cohort was assessed over all 120 or so repertoires. The authors suggested that the approach could potentially be extended to other disease states and immunological phenotypes. A few of the identified cytomegalovirus-associated TCR beta chains were confirmed in vitro to be specific for cytomegalovirus antigens. Subsequent analysis determined that TCRs grouped into clusters in the first cohort also showed a tendency toward co-occurrence across the 120 or so validation repertoires, and 94% of cluster scores exceeded 0. The study gave a list of under 200 TCR beta chains associated with cytomegalovirus.

The donors belonged to the validation cohort of around 120 subjects, which was separate from the roughly 670-subject first cohort. To prepare the library, the immunoSEQ multiplex PCR assay was applied. As for the authors' bioinformatics: A statistical classification framework was built for diagnosing cytomegalovirus status from the catalog of TCR beta chain sequences. This immuneACCESS table, as held by TCRdb, lists in-frame sequences with V and J called but not all clones. Of the missing ones, under half trace to an unresolved V gene in checked studies; the others have no known cause. V, J and clone size are those of that table, while D and trimming were read from the DNA. This sample holds about 110,000 clones; approximately 85% were observed only once. The top ten clones comprise roughly 3% of the sample. In regard to this clone: There is no known antigen for this receptor. Base qualities are missing; no much larger clone stands one base away.

The CDR3 sequence holds 17 residues, the cysteine and phenylalanine included. This entry keeps only the CDR3 DNA: 51 bases, framed from base 1. CDR1 and CDR2 were assigned from the germline V gene as SGHRS and YFSETQ. At the junction V is shortened by 3 bases and J by 0 bases; bases outside the gene matches: 6. The sample was PBMCs. The chain is made from TRBV5-1 and TRBJ2-3; TRBD2 aligns with 11 central bases. This clonotype was obtained from a woman aged 18-29 years in good health and CMV-seronegative. The nucleotides read TGCGCCAGCAGCTCCAAGACTAGCGGGGCTAGCACAGATACGCAGTATTTT. Translated, it gives CASSSKTSGASTDTQYF.